These T cell receptor beta chains were read from a single sample in a study of vaccination and CD4 T cells after COVID-19. TCRdb redid the calling of the PCR reads with MiXCR, one entry per CDR3 protein. This sample carries some 26,000 distinct CDR3 sequences, around 49% of them seen once, and the ten largest clones take around 5.2%. The sequencing used CD4+ T cells from blood, collected about 7 months after SARS-CoV-2 vaccination. These receptors all come from a human donor who had recovered from COVID-19. The CDR3 runs from the conserved cysteine through the conserved F or W. D genes are given only for firm matches. Not all rows give a size; the values are once, few, many and, for expanded clones, a class.

V gene	clone size	CDR3 length	J gene	D gene	CDR3 DNA	CDR3 protein
TRBV28	.	12	TRBJ2-7	.	TGTGCCAGCAGCGGGGTCCCCTACGAGCAGTACTTC	CASSGVPYEQYF
TRBV7-8	.	14	TRBJ2-1	.	TGTGCCAGCAGCTTAGACTCACTCGGCAATGAGCAGTTCTTC	CASSLDSLGNEQFF
TRBV4-1	.	13	TRBJ2-2	.	TGCGCCAGCAGCCCCCAGGGGACCGGGGAGCTGTTTTTT	CASSPQGTGELFF
TRBV5-1	.	15	TRBJ1-1	.	TGCGCCAGCAGCTTGACGGGAGATATTGTAACTGAAGCTTTCTTT	CASSLTGDIVTEAFF
TRBV12-3/TRBV12-4	.	17	TRBJ2-5	TRBD2	TGTGCCAGCCGAACTGGGCTCCTAGCGGGAGGACAGGAGACCCAGTACTTC	CASRTGLLAGGQETQYF
TRBV7-9	.	15	TRBJ2-1	.	TGTGCCAGCAGCTTAGGCCCCGTGGCCTACAATGAGCAGTTCTTC	CASSLGPVAYNEQFF
TRBV28	.	16	TRBJ2-4	.	TGTGCCAGCAGTCCTCAGCGACCCAGGGCCAAAAACATTCAGTACTTC	CASSPQRPRAKNIQYF
TRBV7-3	.	13	TRBJ1-3	.	TGTGCCAGCAGCTTAACAGTCGGAAACACCATATATTTT	CASSLTVGNTIYF
TRBV28	few	19	TRBJ1-5	TRBD1	TGTGCCAGCAGCCCCAATCTCGCAATCGACGGGACAGTTTTTCAGCCCCAGCATTTT	CASSPNLAIDGTVFQPQHF
TRBV29-1	few	13	TRBJ2-3	TRBD1	TGCAGCGTTCCGGGACAGGGCACAGATACGCAGTATTTT	CSVPGQGTDTQYF
TRBV20-1	.	17	TRBJ2-3	TRBD2	TGCAGTGCTAGGTCTGGCGGGAGGGTTTCCGGCACAGATACGCAGTATTTT	CSARSGGRVSGTDTQYF
TRBV7-8	.	15	TRBJ2-7	TRBD2	TGTGCCAGCAGCTTAACTAGCGGGAGGGCGTACGAGCAGTACTTC	CASSLTSGRAYEQYF
TRBV29-1	.	13	TRBJ1-2	.	TGCAGCGTTGAAGATCAGGGTAACTATGGCTACACCTTC	CSVEDQGNYGYTF
TRBV6-4	.	14	TRBJ2-1	.	TGTGCCAGCAGTGCTATAGCCTCCTACAATGAGCAGTTCTTC	CASSAIASYNEQFF
TRBV7-2	few	16	TRBJ2-5	.	TGTGCCAGCAGCTTAGCGGTGGGGAACATAAAAGAGACCCAGTACTTC	CASSLAVGNIKETQYF
TRBV7-2	few	14	TRBJ2-5	.	TGTGCCAGCAGCCGGTCGGCGGGTCAAGAGACCCAGTACTTC	CASSRSAGQETQYF
TRBV19	.	11	TRBJ1-2	.	TGTGCCAGTAGAAGCGGCTATGGCTACACCTTC	CASRSGYGYTF
TRBV20-1	.	15	TRBJ2-1	TRBD2	TGCAGTGCTAGAGGTATAGCGGGAGGTCGCAATGAGCAGTTCTTC	CSARGIAGGRNEQFF
TRBV19	.	14	TRBJ2-7	TRBD1	TGTGCCAGTAGCAGGGACAGGCGAACCTACGAGCAGTACTTC	CASSRDRRTYEQYF
TRBV7-6	.	15	TRBJ1-5	.	TGTGCCAGCAGCCCCGGGACATATAGCAATCAGCCCCAGCATTTT	CASSPGTYSNQPQHF
TRBV4-1	few	16	TRBJ1-2	.	TGCGCCAGCAGCCAAGAATTAGGATACGGTAACTATGGCTACACCTTC	CASSQELGYGNYGYTF
TRBV27	.	14	TRBJ2-1	.	TGTGCCACCCAACGGGGCCCAGGGAGGAATGAGCAGTTCTTC	CATQRGPGRNEQFF
TRBV7-2	.	14	TRBJ2-7	.	TGTGCCAGCAGCGACCAAGGGGAGAGCTACGAGCAGTACTTC	CASSDQGESYEQYF
TRBV20-1	few	12	TRBJ1-5	.	TGCAGTGCTAGCAGAGGGGATCAGCCCCAGCATTTT	CSASRGDQPQHF
TRBV19	few	15	TRBJ1-1	.	TGTGCCAGTAGCTGGGACGCGGACTTGAACACTGAAGCTTTCTTT	CASSWDADLNTEAFF
TRBV28	few	15	TRBJ2-1	TRBD2	TGTGCCAGCAGTCTAACTAGCGGGAACTACAATGAGCAGTTCTTC	CASSLTSGNYNEQFF
TRBV6-1	.	15	TRBJ2-6	.	TGTGCCATCTCCCAGGGTTTATCTGGGGCCAACGTCCTGACTTTC	CAISQGLSGANVLTF
TRBV25-1	few	14	TRBJ2-5	.	TGTGCCAGCAGTGAGGGGAGGTTTCAAGAGACCCAGTACTTC	CASSEGRFQETQYF
TRBV12-3/TRBV12-4	.	13	TRBJ1-1	TRBD1	TGTGCCAGCAACAGGGGGCCGAACACTGAAGCTTTCTTT	CASNRGPNTEAFF
TRBV20-1	few	11	TRBJ1-2	.	TGCAGTGCCGGTGGGGCATATGGCTACACCTTC	CSAGGAYGYTF
TRBV14	few	14	TRBJ1-6	.	TGTGCCAGCAGCCAAGGAAGACACAATTCACCCCTCCACTTT	CASSQGRHNSPLHF